The clone carrying this T cell receptor beta chain was counted at least ten times. These data are taken from a study of spatial heterogeneity in lung cancer. CDR3 length equals 17 residues. The time point denotes: sample taken at primary tumor resection. The sequenced material consisted of unsorted whole RNA from tumor, nontumor lung or frozen PBMC. TCRdb recomputed calls from the 5' RACE reads with MiXCR, one row per CDR3 protein. Of 25,000 or so distinct CDR3 sequences in the sample, about 4.7% were seen once. The source material was PBMCs, sampled at surgery. The chain combines TRBV21-1 with TRBJ2-7; the D call of TRBD1 is as the table states it, not checked on the DNA. TRBV21-1 is given as a pseudogene. The clonotype comes from a male donor with early-stage non-small cell lung cancer. The CDR3 loop is CASSKAEGTQLNYEQYF. The CDR3 DNA sequence: TGTGCCAGCAGCAAAGCTGAGGGGACCCAATTAAACTACGAGCAGTACTTC.